This paragraph covers one T cell receptor beta chain sequence. The target antigen is unknown. The sample comes from a study of brain metastases from non-small cell lung cancer. Sequencing was performed with immunoSEQ multiplex PCR; in TCRdb, only in-frame clones are kept and a portion is missing. The sample includes a few thousand clones, around 81% of them seen just once. Study-level points and caveats: In roughly 60% of brain metastases, T-cell clones were expanded compared with matched primary tumors. T-cell infiltration was lower in brain metastases than primaries (P < 0.001). Metastases had sparse T cells but largely shared repertoires with primaries.

Looked up from germline, CDR1 is MGHDK and CDR2 is SYGVNS. After removal of 5 bases from V and 1 base from J, the junction contained 1 base not matched to a gene. This CDR3 contains 14 residues. V is TRBV25-1 and J is TRBJ2-3; TRBD2 matches 9 bases. The sample taken for sequencing was primary lung tumor tissue. This TCR was recovered from a donor at least 40 years old with non-small cell lung cancer. CDR3 coding DNA: TGTGCCAGCAGTTGGACTAGCGGCACAGATACGCAGTATTTT. It yields the protein CASSWTSGTDTQYF.